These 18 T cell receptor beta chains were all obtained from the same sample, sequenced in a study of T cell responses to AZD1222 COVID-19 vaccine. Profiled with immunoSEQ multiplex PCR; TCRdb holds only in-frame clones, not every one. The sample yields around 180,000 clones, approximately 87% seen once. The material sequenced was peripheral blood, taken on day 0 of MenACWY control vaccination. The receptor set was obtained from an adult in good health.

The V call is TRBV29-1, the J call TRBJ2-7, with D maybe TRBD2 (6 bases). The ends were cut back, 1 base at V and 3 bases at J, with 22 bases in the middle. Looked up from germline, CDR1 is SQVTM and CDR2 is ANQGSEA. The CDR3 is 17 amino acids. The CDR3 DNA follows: TGCAGCGTTGAAGGGGGAGGAGTAGCTGGGCTTCTCTACGAGCAGTACTTC. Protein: CSVEGGGVAGLLYEQYF.

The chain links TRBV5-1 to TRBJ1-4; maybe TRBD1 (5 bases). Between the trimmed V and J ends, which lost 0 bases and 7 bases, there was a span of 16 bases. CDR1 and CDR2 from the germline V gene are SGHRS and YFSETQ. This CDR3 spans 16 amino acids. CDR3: CASSLGSMQGSEKLFF. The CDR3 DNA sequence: TGCGCCAGCAGCTTGGGATCGATGCAGGGTAGTGAAAAACTGTTTTTT.

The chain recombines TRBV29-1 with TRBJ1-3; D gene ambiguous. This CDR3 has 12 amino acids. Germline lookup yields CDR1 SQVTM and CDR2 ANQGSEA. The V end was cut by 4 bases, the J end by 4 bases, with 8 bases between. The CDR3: CSVGGSGNTIYF. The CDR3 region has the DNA TGCAGCGTTGGAGGCAGCGGAAACACCATATATTTT.

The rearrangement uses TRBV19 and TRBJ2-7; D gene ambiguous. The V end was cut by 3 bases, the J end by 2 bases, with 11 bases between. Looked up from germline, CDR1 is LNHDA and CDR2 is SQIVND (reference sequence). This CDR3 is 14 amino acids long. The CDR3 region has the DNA TGTGCCAGTAGTATGCGCGACTCAACCTACGAGCAGTACTTC. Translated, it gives CASSMRDSTYEQYF.

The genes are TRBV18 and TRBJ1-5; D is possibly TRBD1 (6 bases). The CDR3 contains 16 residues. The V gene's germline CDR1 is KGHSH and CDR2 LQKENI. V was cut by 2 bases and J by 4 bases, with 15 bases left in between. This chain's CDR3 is CASSPTGSGVNQPQHF. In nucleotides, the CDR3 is TGTGCCAGCTCACCAACAGGGAGCGGGGTAAATCAGCCCCAGCATTTT.

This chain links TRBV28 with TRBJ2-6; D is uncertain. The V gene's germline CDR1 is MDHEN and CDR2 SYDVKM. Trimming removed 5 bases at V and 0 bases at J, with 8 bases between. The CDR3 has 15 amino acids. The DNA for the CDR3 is TGTGCCAGCAGTGCAGCTAGCTCTGGGGCCAACGTCCTGACTTTC. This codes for CASSAASSGANVLTF.

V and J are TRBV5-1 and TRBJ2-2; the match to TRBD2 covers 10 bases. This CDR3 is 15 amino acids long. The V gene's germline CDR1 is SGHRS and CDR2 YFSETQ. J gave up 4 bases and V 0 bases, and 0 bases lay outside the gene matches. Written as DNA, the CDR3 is TGCGCCAGCAGCTTGGGGACTAGCGGCACCGGGGAGCTGTTTTTT. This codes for CASSLGTSGTGELFF.

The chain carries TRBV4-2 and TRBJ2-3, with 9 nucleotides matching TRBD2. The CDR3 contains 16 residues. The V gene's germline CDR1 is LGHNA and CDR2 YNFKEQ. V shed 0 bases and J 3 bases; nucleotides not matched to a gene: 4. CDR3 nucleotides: TGTGCCAGCAGCCAAGAGTCTAGCGGGATAACAGATACGCAGTATTTT. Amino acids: CASSQESSGITDTQYF.

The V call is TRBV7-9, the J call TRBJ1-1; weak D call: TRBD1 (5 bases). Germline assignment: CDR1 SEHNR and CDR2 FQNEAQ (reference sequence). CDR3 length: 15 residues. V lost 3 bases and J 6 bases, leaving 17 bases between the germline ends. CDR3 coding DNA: TGTGCCAGCAGCTTTGGGACCCCTTTAATTCCTGAAGCTTTCTTT. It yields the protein CASSFGTPLIPEAFF.

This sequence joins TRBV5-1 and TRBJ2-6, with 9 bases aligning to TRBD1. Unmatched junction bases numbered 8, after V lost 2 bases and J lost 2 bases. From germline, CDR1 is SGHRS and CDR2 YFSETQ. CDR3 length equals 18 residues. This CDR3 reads CASSFRDRVTAGANVLTF. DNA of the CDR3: TGCGCCAGCAGCTTCCGGGACAGGGTAACGGCTGGGGCCAACGTCCTGACTTTC.

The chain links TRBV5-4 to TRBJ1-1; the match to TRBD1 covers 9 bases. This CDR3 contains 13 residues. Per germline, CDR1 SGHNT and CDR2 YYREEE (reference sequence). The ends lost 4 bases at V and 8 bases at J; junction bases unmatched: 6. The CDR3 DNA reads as TGTGCCAGCAGCCGGACAGGGGTCACAGAAGCTTTCTTT. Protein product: CASSRTGVTEAFF.

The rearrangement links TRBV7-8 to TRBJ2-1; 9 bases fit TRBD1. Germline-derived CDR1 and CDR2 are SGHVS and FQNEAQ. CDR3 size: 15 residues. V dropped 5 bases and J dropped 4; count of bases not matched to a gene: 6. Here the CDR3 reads CASSPPGTGYNEQFF. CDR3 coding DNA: TGTGCCAGCAGCCCGCCCGGGACAGGGTACAATGAGCAGTTCTTC.

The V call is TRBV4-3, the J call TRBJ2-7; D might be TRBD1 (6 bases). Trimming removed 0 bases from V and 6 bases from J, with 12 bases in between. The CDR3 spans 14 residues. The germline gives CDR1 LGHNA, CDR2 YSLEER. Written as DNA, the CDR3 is TGCGCCAGCAGCCAAGATTGGGACATCGCCGAGCAGTACTTC. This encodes CASSQDWDIAEQYF.

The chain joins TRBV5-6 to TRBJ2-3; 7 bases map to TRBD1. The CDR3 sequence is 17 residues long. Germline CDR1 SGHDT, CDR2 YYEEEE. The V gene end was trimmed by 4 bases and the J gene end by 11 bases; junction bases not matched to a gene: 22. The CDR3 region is CASSTDRVGRTQMRQYF. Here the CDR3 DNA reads TGTGCCAGCAGCACAGACAGGGTTGGGAGAACACAGATGAGGCAGTATTTT.

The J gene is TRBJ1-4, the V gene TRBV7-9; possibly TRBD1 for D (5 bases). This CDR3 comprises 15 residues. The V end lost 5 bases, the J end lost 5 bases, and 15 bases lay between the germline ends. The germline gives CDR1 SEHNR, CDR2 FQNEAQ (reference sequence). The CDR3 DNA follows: TGTGCCAGCAGCCCTGAGGGGACTCCCAATGAAAAACTGTTTTTT. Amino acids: CASSPEGTPNEKLFF.

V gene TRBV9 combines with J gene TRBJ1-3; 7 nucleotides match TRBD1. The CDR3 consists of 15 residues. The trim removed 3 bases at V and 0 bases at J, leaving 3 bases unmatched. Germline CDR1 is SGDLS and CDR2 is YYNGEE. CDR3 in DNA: TGTGCCAGCAGCGCCGCAGGGGGCTCTGGAAACACCATATATTTT. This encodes CASSAAGGSGNTIYF.

Here the CDR3 reads CASSFGIGYEQYF. CDR3 sequence (DNA): TGTGCCAGCAGTTTTGGCATAGGCTACGAGCAGTACTTC. The gene calls are TRBV28 and TRBJ2-7; the D is unclear. The germline V gene encodes CDR1 MDHEN and CDR2 SYDVKM. The CDR3 runs to 13 residues. The V gene lost 3 bases and the J gene lost 3 bases, with 9 bases spanning the gap.

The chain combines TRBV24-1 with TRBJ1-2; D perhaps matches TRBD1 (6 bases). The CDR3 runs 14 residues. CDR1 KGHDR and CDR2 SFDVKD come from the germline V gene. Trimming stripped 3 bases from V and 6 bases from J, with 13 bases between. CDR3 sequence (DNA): TGTGCCACCAGTGATGGGGGACATGAGAATGGCTACACCTTC. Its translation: CATSDGGHENGYTF.